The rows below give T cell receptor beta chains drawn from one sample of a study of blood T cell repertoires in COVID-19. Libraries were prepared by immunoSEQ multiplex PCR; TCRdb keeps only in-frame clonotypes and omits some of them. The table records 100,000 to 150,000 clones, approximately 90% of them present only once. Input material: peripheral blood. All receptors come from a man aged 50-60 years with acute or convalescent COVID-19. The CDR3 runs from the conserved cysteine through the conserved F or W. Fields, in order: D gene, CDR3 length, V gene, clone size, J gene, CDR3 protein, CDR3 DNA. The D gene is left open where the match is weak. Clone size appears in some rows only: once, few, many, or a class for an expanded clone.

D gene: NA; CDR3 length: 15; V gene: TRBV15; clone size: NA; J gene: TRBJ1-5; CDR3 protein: CATSRGEGPYQPQHF; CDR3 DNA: TGTGCCACCAGCAGAGGGGAGGGACCTTATCAGCCCCAGCATTTT
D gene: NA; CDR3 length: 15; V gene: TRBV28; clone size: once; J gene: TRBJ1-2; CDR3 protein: CASSLYRETNYGYTF; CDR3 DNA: TGTGCCAGCAGTCTCTACAGAGAGACTAACTATGGCTACACCTTC
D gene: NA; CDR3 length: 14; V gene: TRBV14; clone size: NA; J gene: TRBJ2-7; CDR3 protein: CASSQSRWGGEQYF; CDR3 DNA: TGTGCCAGCAGCCAAAGCCGGTGGGGAGGCGAGCAGTACTTC
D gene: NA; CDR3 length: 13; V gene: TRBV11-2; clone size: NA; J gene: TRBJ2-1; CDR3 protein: CASSSIQVVEQFF; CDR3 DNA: TGTGCCAGCAGCTCGATACAGGTAGTTGAGCAGTTCTTC
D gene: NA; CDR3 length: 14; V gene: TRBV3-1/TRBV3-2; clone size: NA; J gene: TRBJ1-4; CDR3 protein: CASSRGHRNEKLFF; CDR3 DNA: TGTGCCAGCAGCCGGGGACATAGAAATGAAAAACTGTTTTTT
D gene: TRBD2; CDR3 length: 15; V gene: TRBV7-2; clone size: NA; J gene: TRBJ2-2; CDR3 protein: CASSSLRGGTGELFF; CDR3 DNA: TGTGCCAGCAGCTCCCTCCGGGGAGGGACCGGGGAGCTGTTTTTT
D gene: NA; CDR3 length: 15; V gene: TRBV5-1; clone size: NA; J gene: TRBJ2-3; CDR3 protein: CASSLDPSATDTQYF; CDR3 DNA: TGCGCCAGCAGCTTGGACCCCAGTGCCACAGATACGCAGTATTTT
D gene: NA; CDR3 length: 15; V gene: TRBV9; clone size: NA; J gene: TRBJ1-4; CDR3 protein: CASSPEGWKNEKLFF; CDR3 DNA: TGTGCCAGCAGCCCAGAGGGATGGAAAAATGAAAAACTGTTTTTT
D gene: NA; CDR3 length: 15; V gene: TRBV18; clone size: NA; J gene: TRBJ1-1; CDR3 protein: CASSFNPDSTTEAFF; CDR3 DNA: TGTGCCAGCTCATTCAACCCGGACAGTACGACTGAAGCTTTCTTT
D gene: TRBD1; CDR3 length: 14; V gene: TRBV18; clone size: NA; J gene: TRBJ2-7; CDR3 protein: CASSPRQGRQEQYF; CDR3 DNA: TGTGCCAGCTCACCGCGACAGGGGAGACAGGAGCAGTACTTC
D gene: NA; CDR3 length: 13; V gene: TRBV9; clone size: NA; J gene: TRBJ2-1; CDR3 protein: CASSVGSEGEQFF; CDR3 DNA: TGTGCCAGCAGCGTAGGCAGCGAAGGTGAGCAGTTCTTC
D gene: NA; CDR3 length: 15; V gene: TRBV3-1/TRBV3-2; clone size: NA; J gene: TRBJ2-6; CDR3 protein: CASSLGVAGANVLTF; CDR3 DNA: TGTGCCAGCAGCTTAGGGGTTGCTGGGGCCAACGTCCTGACTTTC
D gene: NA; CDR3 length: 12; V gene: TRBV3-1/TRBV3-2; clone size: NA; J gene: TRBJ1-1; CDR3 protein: CASSQGGTEAFF; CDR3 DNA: TGTGCCAGCAGCCAAGGCGGGACTGAAGCTTTCTTT
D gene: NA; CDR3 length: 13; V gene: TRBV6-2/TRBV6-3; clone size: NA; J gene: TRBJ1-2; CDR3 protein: CASSYPGNYGYTF; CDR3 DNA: TGTGCCAGCAGTTACCCCGGTAACTATGGCTACACCTTC
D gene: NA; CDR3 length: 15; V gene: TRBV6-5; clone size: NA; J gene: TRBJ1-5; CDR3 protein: CASSSDFGGNQPQHF; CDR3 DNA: TGTGCCAGCAGTTCAGACTTTGGTGGCAATCAGCCCCAGCATTTT
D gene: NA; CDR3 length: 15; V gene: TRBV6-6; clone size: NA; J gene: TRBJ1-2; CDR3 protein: CASSYSRGGNYGYTF; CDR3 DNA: TGTGCCAGCAGTTACTCACGGGGGGGCAATTATGGCTACACCTTC
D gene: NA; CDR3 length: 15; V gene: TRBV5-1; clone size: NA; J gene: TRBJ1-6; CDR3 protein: CASSSGKYNNSPLHF; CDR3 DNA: TGCGCCAGCAGCTCGGGGAAATACAATAATTCACCCCTCCACTTT
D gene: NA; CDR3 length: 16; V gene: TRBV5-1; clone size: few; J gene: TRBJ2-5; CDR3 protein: CASSFLGSTLQETQYF; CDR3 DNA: TGCGCCAGCAGCTTTTTGGGCAGCACGCTCCAAGAGACCCAGTACTTC
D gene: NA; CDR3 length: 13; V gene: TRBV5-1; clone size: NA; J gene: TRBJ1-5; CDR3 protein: CASSLGLSGTWHF; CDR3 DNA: TGCGCCAGCAGCTTGGGGCTCAGCGGGACATGGCATTTT
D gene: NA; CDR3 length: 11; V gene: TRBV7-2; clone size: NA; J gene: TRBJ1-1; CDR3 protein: CASSFDFRTFF; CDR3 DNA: TGTGCCAGCAGCTTTGACTTTCGAACTTTCTTT
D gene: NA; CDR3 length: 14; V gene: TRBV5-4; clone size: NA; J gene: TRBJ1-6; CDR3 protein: CASSFTGTRSPLHF; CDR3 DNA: TGTGCCAGCAGCTTCACAGGGACCCGCTCACCCCTCCACTTT
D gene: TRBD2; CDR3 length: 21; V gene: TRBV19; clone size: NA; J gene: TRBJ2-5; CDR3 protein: CASSREPGPTWSSGSLETQYF; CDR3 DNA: TGTGCCAGTAGCCGAGAGCCGGGTCCTACCTGGTCTAGCGGGAGTCTGGAGACCCAGTACTTC
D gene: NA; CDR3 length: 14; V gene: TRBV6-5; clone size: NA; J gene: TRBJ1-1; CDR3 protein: CASKRKRDGLEAFF; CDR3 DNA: TGTGCCAGCAAACGTAAGCGGGATGGGCTTGAAGCTTTCTTT
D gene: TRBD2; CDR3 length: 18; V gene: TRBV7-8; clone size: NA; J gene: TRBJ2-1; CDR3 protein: CASSLRTSGGTAYNEQFF; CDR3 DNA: TGTGCCAGCAGCCTAAGGACTAGCGGGGGGACCGCCTACAATGAGCAGTTCTTC
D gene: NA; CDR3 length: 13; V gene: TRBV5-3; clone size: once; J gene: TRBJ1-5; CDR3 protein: CARDKHSNQPQHF; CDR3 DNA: TGTGCCAGAGATAAGCACAGCAATCAGCCCCAGCATTTT
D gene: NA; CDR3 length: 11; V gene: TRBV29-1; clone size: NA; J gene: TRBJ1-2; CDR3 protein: CSVSPARGYTF; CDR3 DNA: TGCAGCGTTAGTCCAGCGCGGGGCTACACCTTC
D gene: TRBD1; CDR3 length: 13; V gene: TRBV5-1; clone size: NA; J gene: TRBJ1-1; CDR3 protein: CASSSQGATEAFF; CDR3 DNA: TGCGCCAGCAGCTCACAGGGGGCAACTGAAGCTTTCTTT
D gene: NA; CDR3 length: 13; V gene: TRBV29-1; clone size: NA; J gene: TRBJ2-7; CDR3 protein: CSARTDTSYEQYF; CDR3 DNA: TGCAGCGCCCGGACAGATACCTCCTACGAGCAGTACTTC
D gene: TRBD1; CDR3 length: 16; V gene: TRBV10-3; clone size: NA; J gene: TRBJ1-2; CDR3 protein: CATGGTGGAGNYGYTF; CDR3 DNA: TGTGCCACCGGGGGGACAGGGGGCGCGGGTAACTATGGCTACACCTTC
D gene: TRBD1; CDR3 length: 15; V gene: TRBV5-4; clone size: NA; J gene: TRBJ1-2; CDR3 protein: CASSSPGTGVQGYTF; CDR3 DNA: TGTGCCAGCAGCTCCCCCGGGACAGGGGTACAGGGCTACACCTTC
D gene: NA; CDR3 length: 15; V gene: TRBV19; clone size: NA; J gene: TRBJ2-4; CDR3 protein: CASTSVGGAKNIQYF; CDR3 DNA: TGTGCCAGTACTTCAGTGGGAGGTGCCAAAAACATTCAGTACTTC
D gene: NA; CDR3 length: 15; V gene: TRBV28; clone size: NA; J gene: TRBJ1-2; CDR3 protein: CASSPRTQTNYGYTF; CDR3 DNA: TGTGCCAGCAGTCCTCGGACACAGACTAACTATGGCTACACCTTC
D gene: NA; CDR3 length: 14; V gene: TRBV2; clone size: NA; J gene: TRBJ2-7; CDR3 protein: CASLQGRSSYEQYF; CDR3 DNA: TGTGCCAGCTTACAGGGTAGGAGCTCCTACGAGCAGTACTTC
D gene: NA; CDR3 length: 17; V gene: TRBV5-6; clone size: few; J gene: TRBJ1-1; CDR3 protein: CASSLLGRGGGNTEAFF; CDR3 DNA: TGTGCCAGCAGCTTGTTGGGCAGGGGTGGTGGGAACACTGAAGCTTTCTTT
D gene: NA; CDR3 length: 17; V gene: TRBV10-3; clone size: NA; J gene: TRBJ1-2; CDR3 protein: CAISAGEEQARLWGYTF; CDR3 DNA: TGTGCCATCAGTGCGGGTGAGGAACAGGCCCGCCTCTGGGGCTACACCTTC
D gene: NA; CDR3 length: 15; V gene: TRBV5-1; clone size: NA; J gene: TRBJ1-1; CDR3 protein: CASSLSTGLGTEAFF; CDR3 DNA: TGCGCCAGCAGCTTGAGTACAGGGTTGGGAACTGAAGCTTTCTTT
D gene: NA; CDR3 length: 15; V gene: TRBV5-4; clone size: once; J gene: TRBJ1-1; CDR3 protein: CASSPTGGMGAEAFF; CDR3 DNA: TGTGCCAGCAGCCCGACGGGGGGCATGGGGGCTGAAGCTTTCTTT
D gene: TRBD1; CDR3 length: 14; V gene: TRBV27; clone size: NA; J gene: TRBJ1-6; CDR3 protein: CASSRQGVNSPLHF; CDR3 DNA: TGTGCCAGCAGCCGACAGGGTGTCAATTCACCCCTCCACTTT
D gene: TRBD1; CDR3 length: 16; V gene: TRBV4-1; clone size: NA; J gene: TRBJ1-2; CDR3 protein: CASSRAGTGETYGYTF; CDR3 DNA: TGCGCCAGCAGCCGAGCCGGGACAGGGGAGACCTATGGCTACACCTTC
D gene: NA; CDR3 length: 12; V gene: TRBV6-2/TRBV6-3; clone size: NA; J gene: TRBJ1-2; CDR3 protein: CASSYRDYGYTF; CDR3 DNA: TGTGCCAGCAGTTACCGGGACTATGGCTACACCTTC
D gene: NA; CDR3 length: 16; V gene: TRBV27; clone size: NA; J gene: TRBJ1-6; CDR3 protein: CASSLWGVGVLSPLHF; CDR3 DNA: TGTGCCAGCAGTTTATGGGGTGTAGGGGTCCTTTCACCCCTCCACTTT
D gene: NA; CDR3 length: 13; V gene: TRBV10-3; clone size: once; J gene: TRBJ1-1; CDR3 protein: CAIRQGPNTEAFF; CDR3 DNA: TGTGCCATCAGGCAGGGGCCGAACACTGAAGCTTTCTTT
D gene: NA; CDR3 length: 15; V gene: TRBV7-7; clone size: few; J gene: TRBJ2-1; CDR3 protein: CASSLTAAVYNEQFF; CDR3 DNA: TGTGCTAGCAGCTTAACGGCGGCAGTCTACAATGAGCAGTTCTTC